Below are 27 T cell receptor beta chains sequenced from a single sample in a study of blood T cell repertoires in COVID-19. This table comes from immunoSEQ multiplex PCR, and its TCRdb copy is limited to in-frame clones, with some not included. Of approximately 110,000 clones in the sample, about 88% were seen once. The specimen was peripheral blood. The origin of the receptors is a man aged 40-49 years with acute or convalescent COVID-19.

The chain joins TRBV10-3 to TRBJ1-5; 7 bases match TRBD1. In germline, CDR1 is ENHRY, CDR2 SYGVKD. The junction had 6 bases not matched to a gene; V was cut back by 10 bases and J by 3 bases. The CDR3 spans 13 residues. The CDR3 DNA reads TGTGCCACCGGACAGGCTCCCAATCAGCCCCAGCATTTT. This encodes CATGQAPNQPQHF.

This chain links TRBV29-1 with TRBJ1-2; D is unclear. V lost 7 bases, J lost 0 bases, and 21 bases lay in between. This CDR3 has 16 residues. Germline V gene sequence: CDR1 SQVTM, CDR2 ANQGSEA. CDR3 coding DNA: TGCAGCGCCATGGGCTTCCCGGAGGTCGCTAACTATGGCTACACCTTC. It codes for CSAMGFPEVANYGYTF.

Points on this clone: This sample includes further DNA sequences coding for the same CDR3. The chain has TRBV5-1 and TRBJ2-3, with 12 bases aligning to TRBD2. After removal of 0 bases from V and 6 bases from J, the junction contained 2 bases not matched to a gene. The CDR3 has 15 amino acids. Germline-derived CDR1 and CDR2 are SGHRS and YFSETQ. CDR3 sequence (DNA): TGCGCCAGCAGCTTGGGACTAGCGGGGGCGGATACGCAGTATTTT. It translates to CASSLGLAGADTQYF.

The rearrangement uses TRBV7-2 and TRBJ1-1; 7 nucleotides align to TRBD1. Germline trimming cut 3 bases from V and 1 base from J; bases unmatched to any gene: 8. Germline V CDR1 and CDR2: SGHTA, FQGNSA. This CDR3 is 16 amino acids long. In DNA, the CDR3 is TGTGCCAGCAGCTTCATGCCAGGGGGGACGAACACTGAAGCTTTCTTT. Protein: CASSFMPGGTNTEAFF.

The CDR3 bases are TGCGCCAGCAGCTTGGCGGGGATGGCGGCCGGGGCCAACGTCCTGACTTTC. This translates into CASSLAGMAAGANVLTF. V and J are TRBV5-1 and TRBJ2-6; D is perhaps TRBD2 (5 bases). The CDR3 sequence is 17 residues long. The ends were cut back, 0 bases at V and 4 bases at J, with 14 bases in the middle. Germline V gene lookup returns CDR1 SGHRS and CDR2 YFSETQ.

Written as DNA, the CDR3 is TGTGCCAGTAAGGCGGAGGCGCATAGCACAGATACGCAGTATTTT. Translation gives CASKAEAHSTDTQYF. The chain carries TRBV19 and TRBJ2-3, with TRBD2 as a possible D gene (5 bases). There are 15 residues in the CDR3. Per germline, CDR1 LNHDA and CDR2 SQIVND (reference sequence). Trimming left V 7 bases short and J 0 bases short, with 14 bases between.

This chain connects TRBV27 to TRBJ2-3, with 7 bases aligning to TRBD2. The CDR3 totals 16 residues. V was pared by 2 bases and J by 8 bases, with 13 bases of the junction left unmatched. Germline V gene data show CDR1 as MNHEY and CDR2 as SMNVEV (reference sequence). CDR3 in DNA: TGTGCCAGCAGTTTAGGGAGGGATCGGATACAGAGTACGCAGTATTTT. Translating gives CASSLGRDRIQSTQYF.

For the CDR3, the DNA is TGTGCCAGCTCCCGGACAGGGGAAGCAGATACGCAGTATTTT. Translated: CASSRTGEADTQYF. The chain employs TRBV18 and TRBJ2-3; 9 bases are shared with TRBD1. CDR1 KGHSH and CDR2 LQKENI come from the germline V gene. The CDR3 extends over 14 amino acids. Losses at the gene ends were 6 bases for V and 4 bases for J; bases not matched to a gene: 5.

This clone is medium-sized in the sample. This same CDR3 is encoded by further DNA sequences in the sample. This chain joins TRBV7-9 and TRBJ2-7; 7 nucleotides line up with TRBD1. Germline CDR1 SEHNR, CDR2 FQNEAQ (reference sequence). Trimming removed 3 bases from V and 5 bases from J; junction bases left unmatched: 1. This CDR3 is 12 amino acids long. Here the CDR3 reads CASSFDRDEQYF. In DNA, the CDR3 is TGTGCCAGCAGCTTTGACAGGGACGAGCAGTACTTC.

V gene TRBV10-2 combines with J gene TRBJ1-1; tentative D call: TRBD1 (6 bases). Germline CDR1 and CDR2: WSHSY and SAAADI. The ends were cut back, 6 bases at V and 1 base at J, with 12 bases in the middle. This CDR3 comprises 14 residues. Here the CDR3 reads CASRVPGQNTEAFF. Written as DNA, the CDR3 is TGCGCCAGCAGGGTACCGGGACAGAACACTGAAGCTTTCTTT.

This chain links TRBV3-1 (or the pseudogene TRBV3-2) with TRBJ2-5; D is undetermined. The germline gives CDR1 LGHDT, CDR2 YNNKEL (reference sequence). The CDR3 runs 11 residues. V lost 5 bases and J lost 2, with 3 bases in between. The CDR3 loop reads CASSSQETQYF. CDR3 in DNA: TGTGCCAGCAGCTCTCAAGAGACCCAGTACTTC.

This clone was seen only once. The chain recombines TRBV18 with TRBJ2-1; 7 bases are a match to TRBD2. Germline assignment: CDR1 KGHSH and CDR2 LQKENI. V gave up 5 bases and J gave up 7 bases; unmatched junction bases: 2. The CDR3 consists of 12 residues. The CDR3 DNA is TGTGCCAGCTCAGGGGGAGGGAATGAGCAGTTCTTC. This translates into CASSGGGNEQFF.

A single count supports this clone. This chain connects TRBV4-1 to TRBJ2-2, with 10 bases matching TRBD2. The V segment lost 5 bases and the J segment 5 bases; nucleotides outside the gene matches: 5. Germline CDR1 reads MGHRA; CDR2 reads YSYEKL. This CDR3 comprises 15 residues. The CDR3 sequence: CASSVSGGGTGELFF. For the CDR3, the DNA is TGCGCCAGCAGCGTAAGCGGGGGGGGTACCGGGGAGCTGTTTTTT.

J is TRBJ2-1 and V is TRBV27, with 9 bases identical to TRBD1. The junction had 9 bases not matched to a gene; V was cut back by 8 bases and J by 4 bases. Germline CDR1 MNHEY, CDR2 SMNVEV (reference sequence). CDR3 size: 15 residues. As DNA, the CDR3 is TGTGCCAGCCGTTCCGTCGGGACAGGGTACAATGAGCAGTTCTTC. Protein: CASRSVGTGYNEQFF.

The chain is built from TRBV7-8 and TRBJ1-4; TRBD1 aligns across 10 bases. V dropped 7 bases and J dropped 10; count of bases not matched to a gene: 6. The CDR3 length is 13 residues. The germline gives CDR1 SGHVS, CDR2 FQNEAQ. DNA for the CDR3: TGTGCCAGCACGGGACAGGGGATGGGAAAACTGTTTTTT. Translating it yields CASTGQGMGKLFF.

The chain joins TRBV28 to TRBJ2-7; 9 positions match TRBD2. Germline V lookup: CDR1 MDHEN, CDR2 SYDVKM. This CDR3 contains 16 residues. J gave up 2 bases and V 3 bases, and 8 bases lay outside the gene matches. CDR3 loop: CASSFTLAGLTYEQYF. CDR3 coding DNA: TGTGCCAGCAGTTTCACCCTAGCGGGACTAACCTACGAGCAGTACTTC.

The chain combines TRBV6-1 with TRBJ1-5; D remains unclear. Germline V CDR1 and CDR2: MNHNS, SASEGT. The V gene lost 7 bases and the J gene lost 1 base, with 17 bases spanning the gap. This CDR3 is built from 16 residues. CDR3 amino acids: CASTDYSGVSNQPQHF. DNA of the CDR3: TGTGCCAGCACTGATTATTCCGGGGTGAGCAATCAGCCCCAGCATTTT.

Note on this clone: Other nucleotide sequences in the sample specify the same CDR3. The chain carries TRBV7-9 and TRBJ2-3; 8 bases align to TRBD2. V lost 5 bases to trimming and J lost 7 bases; unmatched junction nucleotides: 8. Germline values: CDR1 SEHNR, CDR2 FQNEAQ (reference sequence). The CDR3 has 14 residues. This chain's CDR3 is CASSPTGGRNTQYF. CDR3 in DNA: TGTGCCAGCAGCCCTACGGGGGGGCGGAATACGCAGTATTTT. The variable domain in full, with the rest retrieved from reference TRBV7-9 and TRBJ2-3, is DTGVSQNPRHKITKRGQNVTFRCDPISEHNRLYWYRQTLGQGPEFLTYFQNEAQLEKSRLLSDRFSAERPKGSFSTLEIQRTEQGDSAMYLCASSPTGGRNTQYFGPGTRLTVL.

The chain joins TRBV5-1 to TRBJ1-1; no firm D call. The V end lost 4 bases, the J end lost 0 bases, and 10 bases lay between the germline ends. CDR1 SGHRS and CDR2 YFSETQ come from the germline V gene. This CDR3 is built from 14 residues. CDR3 sequence: CASSPVYLNTEAFF. DNA for the CDR3: TGCGCCAGCAGCCCTGTTTATTTGAACACTGAAGCTTTCTTT.

The V and J genes are TRBV5-5 and TRBJ2-1; 9 bases line up with TRBD2. V shed 0 bases and J 7 bases; nucleotides not matched to a gene: 5. CDR1 and CDR2 from the germline V gene are SGHKS and YYEKEE (reference sequence). The CDR3 consists of 15 residues. The CDR3 DNA sequence: TGTGCCAGCAGCTTGGTAGCGGGAGCGGGTAATGAGCAGTTCTTC. This codes for CASSLVAGAGNEQFF.

The rearrangement links TRBV5-5 to TRBJ1-1; D may be TRBD1 (6 bases). Looked up from germline, CDR1 is SGHKS and CDR2 is YYEKEE (reference sequence). The ends were cut back, 2 bases at V and 4 bases at J, with 12 bases in the middle. This CDR3 has 14 residues. CDR3 in DNA: TGTGCCAGCAGCTTAACAGGGAGACTCACTGAAGCTTTCTTT. Translating it yields CASSLTGRLTEAFF.

The chain links TRBV10-3 to TRBJ1-1, with TRBD1 identical over 10 bases. Germline CDR1 and CDR2: ENHRY and SYGVKD. The CDR3 has 16 amino acids. J was trimmed by 0 bases and V by 2 bases; bases with no gene match: 3. The DNA of the CDR3 is TGTGCCATCAGTGAGGGACAGGGGGGAATGAACACTGAAGCTTTCTTT. Translation gives CAISEGQGGMNTEAFF.

The chain is built from TRBV4-2 and TRBJ2-3; 9 nucleotides align to TRBD2. Germline V gene data show CDR1 as LGHNA and CDR2 as YNFKEQ. CDR3 size: 14 residues. After removal of 3 bases from V and 4 bases from J, the junction contained 2 bases not matched to a gene. CDR3 bases: TGTGCCAGCAGCCAGCGGGAGGGCCCAGATACGCAGTATTTT. Amino acids: CASSQREGPDTQYF.

CDR3 in amino acids: CASSLVQGYEQYF. The CDR3 DNA sequence: TGCGCCAGCAGCTTGGTGCAGGGATACGAGCAGTACTTC. V and J are TRBV5-1 and TRBJ2-7, with a weak D call TRBD1 (5 bases). Germline-derived CDR1 and CDR2 are SGHRS and YFSETQ. The CDR3 contains 13 residues. V lost 0 bases and J 4 bases, leaving 8 bases between the germline ends.

This chain uses TRBV7-2 with TRBJ2-7; TRBD2 matches at 13 bases. Losses at the gene ends were 5 bases for V and 11 bases for J; bases not matched to a gene: 18. The germline CDR1 and CDR2 sequences are SGHTA and FQGNSA. CDR3 size: 17 residues. The CDR3 bases are TGTGCCAGCAGCCCCGAGACGGGACTAGCGGGGAATGAACAGAAGTACTTC. Its protein product is CASSPETGLAGNEQKYF.

V and J are TRBV11-2 and TRBJ1-3; possible D gene TRBD1, 6 bases. The V gene lost 5 bases and the J gene lost 8 bases, with 13 bases spanning the gap. The CDR3 is 13 residues long. Per germline, CDR1 SGHAT and CDR2 FQNNGV. CDR3 in DNA: TGTGCCAGCAGCGGCGTCAGGGGATACACCATATATTTT. This sequence encodes CASSGVRGYTIYF.

J is TRBJ2-3 and V is TRBV2; 13 positions agree with TRBD2. CDR1 and CDR2 (germline): SNHLY, FYNNEI. With 6 bases clipped from V and 5 bases from J, the junction kept 5 bases outside the gene matches. CDR3 size: 15 residues. CDR3 in DNA: TGTGCCAGCAGCTACGGGACTAGCGGGAAAGATACGCAGTATTTT. It encodes CASSYGTSGKDTQYF.